This TCR beta chain was recovered during a study of shared clonotypes between healthy human individuals (dated by TCRdb to about 2020). About the study as a whole: The cohort included three men and two women between 18 and 49 years of age. For each donor, CD4 naive and CD4 memory were each run on three plates, CD8 naive on two plates, and CD8 memory on one plate. Blood TCR repertoires of five healthy adults were deeply sequenced to estimate repertoire size and the extent of clonotype sharing between individuals. Different laboratories and diverse techniques were used to prepare libraries and sequence TCR repertoires, to increase sequencing depth and limit assay-specific biases. Leukapheresis yielded between about 0.8 and 9.5 billion PBMCs per donor.

Using the deep immunoSEQ assay, TCR CDR3 regions were amplified from genomic DNA by multiplex PCR. For each cell subset, the extracted genomic DNA was distributed evenly across all wells of several immunoSEQ 96-well plates, and each plate served as one replicate. Each replicate PCR for sorted subsets received approximately 220 ng genomic DNA, equal to roughly 33,000 T cell genomes. Purified libraries were measured with a Qubit 3.0 fluorometer, size-checked on a Bioanalyzer 2100, and measured again with the KAPA Library Quantification kit. Each immunoSEQ 96-well plate was sequenced on its own single-read 150-cycle Illumina NextSeq 550 flow cell. The authors processed their data as follows. Because the immunoSEQ output held only junctional sequences and lacked quality scores, the filtering could not match the filtering applied to full-length reads. To assign V/J genes and CDR3, sequences were annotated against IMGT germline references using PyIR, a Python wrapper for IgBLAST v1.9. Any read was removed if the V/J assignment was weak (E-value above 1e-6), the CDR3 was missing, or the read contained stop codons, out-of-frame junctions, or ambiguous translated residues. A V3J clonotype was defined by an identical inferred V gene, J gene, and CDR3 amino acid sequence. To compute the percentage overlap between repertoires, the number of shared unique clonotypes was divided by the size of the smaller repertoire. Repertoire richness was assessed with RTK rarefaction, the Chao1 estimator, and Recon v2.1 estimates of unobserved clonotypes. Generation probabilities for all TCRbeta clonotypes obtained by the gDNA method from a handful of donors were computed using OLGA. The source is immuneACCESS, and TCRdb retained only in-frame sequences with V and J called. Part of the clones is not carried over; for the studies checked, unresolved V genes explain less than half of this, and the remainder is unexplained. The V and J calls and clone size come from that table; D and trimming were worked out from the DNA. The sample has hundreds of thousands of clones on record, under 80% of them singletons. 1.5% to 2% of the sample rests with the top ten.

This clone came up a few times. What antigen it recognizes has not been identified. No much larger clone is present one base from it, and per-base qualities are unavailable. The CDR3 sequence holds 15 residues, the cysteine and phenylalanine included. Kept here is only the CDR3 DNA, which spans 45 bases and is read in frame from base 1. Cut back by 4 bases and 6 bases, the V and J ends lie 16 bases apart. Based on the germline V gene (reference sequence), the CDR1 and CDR2 sequences are SGHNT and YYREEE. Overall study results and their limits: Estimated clonotype richness was generally larger for naive than for memory subsets. Because the study included only a small number of donors, the genetic and exposure-history diversity represented was limited. Pairwise subsampling led to the expectation that sequencing depth would affect the degree of clonotype sharing among donors. Approximately 5% of naive CD4, around 4% of naive CD8, roughly 2.4% of memory CD4, and more than 0.35% of memory CD8 clonotypes were shared across a few donors. Sampling was limited to blood, and TCR repertoires in tissue likely differ from TCR repertoires in blood. Rarefaction of sorted-subset datasets indicated incomplete sequencing despite the large sequencing depth. Higher generation probabilities were observed for clonotypes shared by all four sorted-subset donors than for non-shared clonotypes.

Donors were healthy HIV-negative adults with no recently reported acute infections or vaccinations. Only Caucasian adults living in Nashville, Tennessee, USA were represented among the donors. CD4+ T cells were enriched by magnetic negative selection, after which naive cells were positively selected on CD45RA and the negative fraction was taken as the memory subset. Blood was collected by leukapheresis, and PBMCs were isolated by Ficoll-Histopaque density gradient centrifugation and then cryopreserved in liquid nitrogen vapor phase. Analytical flow cytometry was used to check the purity and quantity of every magnetically sorted T cell population. From each sorted fraction, genomic DNA was isolated and quantified by UV absorbance on a Nanodrop 2000c.

The sample was memory CD4+ T cells sorted from blood. This sample's cell subset or site label indicates: CD45RA-negative fraction. The chain joins TRBV5-4 to TRBJ2-2; there is no confident call for the D gene. The sequence was collected from a woman in her twenties or thirties in good health. The DNA sequence reads TGTGCCAGCAGCCCCGGGCATAGAGTTTCCGGGGAGCTGTTTTTT. It is translated as CASSPGHRVSGELFF.